These T cell receptor beta chains were read from a single sample in a study of cytomegalovirus exposure and HLA in healthy donors. Clones were read by immunoSEQ multiplex PCR, and TCRdb kept only the in-frame ones, dropping some. The top ten hold about 6% of the sample, which has approximately 160,000 clones, 85% to 90% seen once. The specimen was PBMCs. These receptors were collected from a woman under 40 in good health and CMV-seronegative. Both conserved end residues are trimmed from each CDR3. Each record gives: V gene, clone size, J gene, CDR3 protein. A row's size may be missing; if present it is once, few, many or a size class.

>TRBV5-1|few|TRBJ2-2
ASSLLASGSAGELF
>TRBV2|.|TRBJ2-3
ATPTSGSADTQY
>TRBV6-1|.|TRBJ1-5
ASSDRSGQPQH
>TRBV6-1|.|TRBJ2-3
ASSEVAGASDTQY
>TRBV7-8|.|TRBJ1-2
ASSLGGRSGDGYT
>TRBV5-4|once|TRBJ2-5
ASSFSTWENQETQY
>TRBV28|few|TRBJ2-1
AIHSGSIREQF
>TRBV4-2|.|TRBJ2-1
ASSQDLTVFMGSYNEQF
>TRBV2|.|TRBJ2-1
ASSPEGASSFYNEQF
>TRBV29-1|.|TRBJ1-2
SVLLHYGYT
>TRBV30|.|TRBJ2-1
AGRLAEGWNEQF
>TRBV27|.|TRBJ1-5
ASSLNFGGHSNQPQH
>TRBV29-1|.|TRBJ1-1
SVIDISYTEAF
>TRBV7-9|.|TRBJ2-2
ASSSGTVPLTGELF
>TRBV5-6|.|TRBJ2-7
ASRSGTETYEQY
>TRBV30|.|TRBJ2-7
AWTPGGFEQY
>TRBV7-2|.|TRBJ2-1
ASSLFAGGDEQF
>TRBV6-4|.|TRBJ2-3
ASSDGRRQGTDTQY
>TRBV7-8|.|TRBJ2-5
ASSFGGGGQETQY
>TRBV2|few|TRBJ1-2
AITQLWGYT
>TRBV5-6|.|TRBJ2-7
ASSLPTGNDEQY
>TRBV7-6|.|TRBJ2-7
ASSARDSEQY
>TRBV5-1|.|TRBJ1-2
ASSFSLGTGVNYGYT
>TRBV27|.|TRBJ2-1
ASSLPRSFSAVDEQF
>TRBV9|.|TRBJ2-1
ASSARDRLYNEQF
>TRBV9|.|TRBJ2-3
ASSLAGSTDTQY
>TRBV4-3|.|TRBJ2-6
ASSQDQGSGANVLT
>TRBV6-5|few|TRBJ2-3
ASRAGEPHTDTQY
>TRBV5-6|.|TRBJ2-1
ASSLGWGQGSYNEQF
>TRBV5-1|.|TRBJ1-5
ASSPGGGGSNQPQH
>TRBV6-6|.|TRBJ1-2
ASSYSETYGYT
>TRBV27|once|TRBJ1-5
ASRIGILSNQPQH